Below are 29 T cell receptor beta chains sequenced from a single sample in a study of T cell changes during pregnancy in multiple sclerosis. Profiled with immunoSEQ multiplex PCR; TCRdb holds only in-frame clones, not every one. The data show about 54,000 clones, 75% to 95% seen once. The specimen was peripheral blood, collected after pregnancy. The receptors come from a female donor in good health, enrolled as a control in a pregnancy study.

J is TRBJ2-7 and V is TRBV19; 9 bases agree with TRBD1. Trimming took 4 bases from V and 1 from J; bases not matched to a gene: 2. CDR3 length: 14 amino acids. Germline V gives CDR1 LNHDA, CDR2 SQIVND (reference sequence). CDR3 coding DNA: TGTGCCAGTAGTACCGGGACAGGGTCCTACGAGCAGTACTTC. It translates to CASSTGTGSYEQYF.

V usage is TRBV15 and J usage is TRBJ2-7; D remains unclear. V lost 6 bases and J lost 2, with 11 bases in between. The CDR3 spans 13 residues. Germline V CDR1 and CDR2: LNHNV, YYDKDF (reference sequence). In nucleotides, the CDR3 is TGTGCCACCAGGCGGAGTCCCACCTACGAGCAGTACTTC. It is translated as CATRRSPTYEQYF. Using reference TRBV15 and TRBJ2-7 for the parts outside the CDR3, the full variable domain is DAMVIQNPRYQVTQFGKPVTLSCSQTLNHNVMYWYQQKSSQAPKLLFHYYDKDFNNEADTPDNFQSRRPNTSFCFLDIRSPGLGDTAMYLCATRRSPTYEQYFGPGTRLTVT.

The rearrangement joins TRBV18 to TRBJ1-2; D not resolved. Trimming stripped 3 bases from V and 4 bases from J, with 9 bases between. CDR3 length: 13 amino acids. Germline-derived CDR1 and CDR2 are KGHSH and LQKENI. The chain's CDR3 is CASSPTDSYGYTF. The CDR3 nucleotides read TGTGCCAGCTCACCTACCGATAGCTATGGCTACACCTTC.

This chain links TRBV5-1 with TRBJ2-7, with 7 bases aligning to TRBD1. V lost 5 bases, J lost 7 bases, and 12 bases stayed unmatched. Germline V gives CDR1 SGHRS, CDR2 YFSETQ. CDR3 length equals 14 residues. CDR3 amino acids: CASRERTGQGEQYF. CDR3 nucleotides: TGCGCCAGCAGGGAGAGGACAGGCCAGGGGGAGCAGTACTTC.

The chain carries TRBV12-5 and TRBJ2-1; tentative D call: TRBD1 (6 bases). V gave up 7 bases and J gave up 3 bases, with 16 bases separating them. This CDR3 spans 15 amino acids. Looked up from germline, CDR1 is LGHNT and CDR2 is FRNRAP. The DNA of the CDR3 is TGTGCTAGTGCCACCGGACAGCCTTACTACAATGAGCAGTTCTTC. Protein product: CASATGQPYYNEQFF.

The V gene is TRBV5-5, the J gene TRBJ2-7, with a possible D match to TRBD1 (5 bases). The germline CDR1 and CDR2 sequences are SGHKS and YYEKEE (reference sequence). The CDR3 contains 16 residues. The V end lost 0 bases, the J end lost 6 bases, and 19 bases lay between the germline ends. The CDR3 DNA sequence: TGTGCCAGCAGCTTGGGAGTCTCCAGGGCCTCGGGCGAGCAGTACTTC. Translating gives CASSLGVSRASGEQYF.

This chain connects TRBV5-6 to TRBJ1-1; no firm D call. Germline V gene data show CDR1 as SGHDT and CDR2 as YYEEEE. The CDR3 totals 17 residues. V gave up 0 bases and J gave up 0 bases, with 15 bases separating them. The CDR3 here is CASSLAAGRRVNTEAFF. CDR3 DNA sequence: TGTGCCAGCAGCTTGGCCGCGGGTAGGCGAGTGAACACTGAAGCTTTCTTT.

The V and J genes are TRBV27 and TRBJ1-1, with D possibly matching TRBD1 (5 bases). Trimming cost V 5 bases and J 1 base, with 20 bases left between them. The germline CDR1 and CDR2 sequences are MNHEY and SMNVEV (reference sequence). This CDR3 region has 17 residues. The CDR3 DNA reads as TGTGCCAGCAGTCGACAGAGCTCAGGGAGGGCGAACACTGAAGCTTTCTTT. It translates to CASSRQSSGRANTEAFF.

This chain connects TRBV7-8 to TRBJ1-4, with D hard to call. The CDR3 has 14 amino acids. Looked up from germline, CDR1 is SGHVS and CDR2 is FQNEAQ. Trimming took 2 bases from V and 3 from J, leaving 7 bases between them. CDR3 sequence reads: CASSLSRANEKLFF. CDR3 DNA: TGTGCCAGCAGCTTATCCCGGGCTAATGAAAAACTGTTTTTT.

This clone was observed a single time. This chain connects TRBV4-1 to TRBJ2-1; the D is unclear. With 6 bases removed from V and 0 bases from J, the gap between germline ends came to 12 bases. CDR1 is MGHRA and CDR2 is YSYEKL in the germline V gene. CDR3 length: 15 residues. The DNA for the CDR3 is TGCGCCAGCAGGACATACGGTGACTCCTACAATGAGCAGTTCTTC. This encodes CASRTYGDSYNEQFF.

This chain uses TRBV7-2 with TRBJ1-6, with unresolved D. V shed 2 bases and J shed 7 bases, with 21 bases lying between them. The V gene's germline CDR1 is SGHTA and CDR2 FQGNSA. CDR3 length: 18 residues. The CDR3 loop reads CASSLTAPRGTGNSPLHF. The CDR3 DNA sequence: TGTGCCAGCAGCTTAACAGCACCCCGGGGTACGGGGAATTCACCCCTCCACTTT.

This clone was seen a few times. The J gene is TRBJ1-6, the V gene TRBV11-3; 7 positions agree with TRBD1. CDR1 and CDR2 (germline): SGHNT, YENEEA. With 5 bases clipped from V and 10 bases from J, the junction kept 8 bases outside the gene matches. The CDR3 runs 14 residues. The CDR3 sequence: CASSEGGFGSPLHF. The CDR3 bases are TGTGCCAGCAGCGAAGGGGGCTTTGGGTCACCCCTCCACTTT.

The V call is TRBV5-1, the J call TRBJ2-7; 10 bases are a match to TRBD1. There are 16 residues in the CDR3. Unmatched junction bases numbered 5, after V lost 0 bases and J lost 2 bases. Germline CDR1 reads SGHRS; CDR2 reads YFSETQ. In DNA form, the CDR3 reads TGCGCCAGCAGCTTGGGCCTAGGGACAGGGGCCTACGAGCAGTACTTC. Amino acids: CASSLGLGTGAYEQYF.

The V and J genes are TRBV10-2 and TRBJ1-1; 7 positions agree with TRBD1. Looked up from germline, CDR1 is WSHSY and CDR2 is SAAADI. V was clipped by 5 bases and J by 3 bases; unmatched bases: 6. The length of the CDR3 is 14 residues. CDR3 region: CASSTTGTYTEAFF. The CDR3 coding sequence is TGCGCCAGCAGTACGACAGGGACATACACTGAAGCTTTCTTT.

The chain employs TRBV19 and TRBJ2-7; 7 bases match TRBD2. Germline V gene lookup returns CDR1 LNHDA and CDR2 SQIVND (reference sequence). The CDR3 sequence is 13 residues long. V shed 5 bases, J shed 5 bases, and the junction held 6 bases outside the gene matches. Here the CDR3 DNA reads TGTGCCAGTAGTCCCCAGGCGGGGGACGAGCAGTACTTC. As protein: CASSPQAGDEQYF.

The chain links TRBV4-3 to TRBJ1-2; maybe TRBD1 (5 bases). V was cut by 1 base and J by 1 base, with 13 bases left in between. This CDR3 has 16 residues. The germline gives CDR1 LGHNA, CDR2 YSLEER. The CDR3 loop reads CASSQVRAGLNYGYTF. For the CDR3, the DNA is TGCGCCAGCAGCCAAGTCCGGGCGGGGCTTAACTATGGCTACACCTTC.

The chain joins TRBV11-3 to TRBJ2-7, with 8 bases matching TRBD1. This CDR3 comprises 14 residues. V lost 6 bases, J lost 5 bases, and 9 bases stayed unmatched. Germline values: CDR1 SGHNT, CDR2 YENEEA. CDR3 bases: TGTGCCAGCAGTTTGACAGGGGAGAATCACGAGCAGTACTTC. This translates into CASSLTGENHEQYF.

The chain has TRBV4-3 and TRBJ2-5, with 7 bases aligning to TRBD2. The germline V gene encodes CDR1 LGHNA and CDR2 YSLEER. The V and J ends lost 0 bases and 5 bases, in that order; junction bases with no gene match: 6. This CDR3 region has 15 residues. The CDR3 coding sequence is TGCGCCAGCAGCCAAGAGTCCGTCGGGGGGGAGACCCAGTACTTC. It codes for CASSQESVGGETQYF.

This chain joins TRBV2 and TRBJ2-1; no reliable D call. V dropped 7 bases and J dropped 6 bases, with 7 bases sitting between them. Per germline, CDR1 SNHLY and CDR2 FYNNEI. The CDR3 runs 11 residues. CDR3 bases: TGTGCCAGCATTTACTCCAATGAGCAGTTCTTC. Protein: CASIYSNEQFF.

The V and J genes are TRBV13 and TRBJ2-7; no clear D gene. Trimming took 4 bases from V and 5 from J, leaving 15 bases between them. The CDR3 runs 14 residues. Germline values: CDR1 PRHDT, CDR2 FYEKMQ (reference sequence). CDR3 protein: CASSSPPRSHEQYF. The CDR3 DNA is TGTGCCAGCAGCTCCCCACCGAGGTCCCACGAGCAGTACTTC.

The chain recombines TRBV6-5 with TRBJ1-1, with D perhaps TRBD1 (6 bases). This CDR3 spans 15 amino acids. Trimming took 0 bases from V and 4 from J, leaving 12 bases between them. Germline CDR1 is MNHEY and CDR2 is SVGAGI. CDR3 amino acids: CASSYSGQGTTEAFF. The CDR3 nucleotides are TGTGCCAGCAGTTACTCAGGGCAGGGGACCACTGAAGCTTTCTTT.

The CDR3 bases are TGCGCCAGCAGCCAAGTTCCTAGCGGGGGGGCGGAAGATACGCAGTATTTT. Translated: CASSQVPSGGAEDTQYF. The chain is built from TRBV4-1 and TRBJ2-3; 12 positions agree with TRBD2. The J segment lost 5 bases and the V segment lost 1 base, leaving 7 bases of the junction unmatched. The CDR3 covers 17 residues. Germline lookup yields CDR1 MGHRA and CDR2 YSYEKL.

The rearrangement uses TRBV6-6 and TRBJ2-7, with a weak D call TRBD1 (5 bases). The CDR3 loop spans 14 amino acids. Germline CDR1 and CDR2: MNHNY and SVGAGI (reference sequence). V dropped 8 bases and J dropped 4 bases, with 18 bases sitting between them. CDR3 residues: CASSMGQGVYEQYF. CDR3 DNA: TGTGCCAGCTCGATGGGGCAGGGTGTATACGAGCAGTACTTC.

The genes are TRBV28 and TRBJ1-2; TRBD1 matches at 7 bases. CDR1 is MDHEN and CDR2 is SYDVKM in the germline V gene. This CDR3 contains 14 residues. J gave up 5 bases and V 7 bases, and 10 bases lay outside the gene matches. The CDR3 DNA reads TGTGCCAGCACAGACCCCGGGACAGTTTATGGCTACACCTTC. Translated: CASTDPGTVYGYTF.

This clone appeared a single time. The CDR3 coding sequence is TGTGCCACCCGGGGAATCGGGACAGGGACTAACGAGCAGTACTTC. This codes for CATRGIGTGTNEQYF. This sequence joins TRBV6-6 and TRBJ2-7, with 9 bases lining up with TRBD1. After removal of 10 bases from V and 5 bases from J, the junction contained 15 bases not matched to a gene. There are 15 residues in the CDR3. In germline, CDR1 is MNHNY, CDR2 SVGAGI (reference sequence).

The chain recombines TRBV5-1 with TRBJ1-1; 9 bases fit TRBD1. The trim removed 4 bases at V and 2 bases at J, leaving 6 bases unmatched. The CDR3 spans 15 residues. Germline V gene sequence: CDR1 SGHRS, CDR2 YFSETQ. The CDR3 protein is CASSTRTGDNTEAFF. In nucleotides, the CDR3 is TGCGCCAGCAGCACACGGACAGGGGACAACACTGAAGCTTTCTTT.

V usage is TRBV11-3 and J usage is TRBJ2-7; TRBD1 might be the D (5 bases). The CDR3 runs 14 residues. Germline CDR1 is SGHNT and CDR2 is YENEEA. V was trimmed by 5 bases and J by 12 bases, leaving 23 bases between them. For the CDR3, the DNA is TGTGCCAGCAGCCCAGGCTGGACCCCTACCCAGGGGTACTTC. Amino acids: CASSPGWTPTQGYF.

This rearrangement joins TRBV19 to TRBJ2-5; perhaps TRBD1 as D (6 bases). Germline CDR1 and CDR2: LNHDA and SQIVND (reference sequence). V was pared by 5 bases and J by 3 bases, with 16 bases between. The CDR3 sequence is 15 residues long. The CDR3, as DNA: TGTGCCAGTAGTCTAACGACAGGAAGCGAAGAGACCCAGTACTTC. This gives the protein CASSLTTGSEETQYF.

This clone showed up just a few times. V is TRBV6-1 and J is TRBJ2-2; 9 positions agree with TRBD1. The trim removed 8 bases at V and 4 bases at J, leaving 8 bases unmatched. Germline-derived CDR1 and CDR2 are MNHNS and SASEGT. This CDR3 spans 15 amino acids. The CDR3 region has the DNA TGTGCCAGCGTGACAACAGGGGGCAGCACCGGGGAGCTGTTTTTT. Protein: CASVTTGGSTGELFF.